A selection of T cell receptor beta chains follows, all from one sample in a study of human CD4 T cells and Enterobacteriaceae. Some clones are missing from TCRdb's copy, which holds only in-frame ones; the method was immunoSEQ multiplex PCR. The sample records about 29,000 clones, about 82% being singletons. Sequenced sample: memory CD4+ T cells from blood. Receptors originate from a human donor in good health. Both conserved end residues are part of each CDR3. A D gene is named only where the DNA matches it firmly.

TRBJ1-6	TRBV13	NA	CASSNRGPNSPLHF
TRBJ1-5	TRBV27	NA	CASSWREGNQPQHF
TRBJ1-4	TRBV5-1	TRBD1	CASSLGQGAPEKLFF
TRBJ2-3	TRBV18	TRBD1	CASSPGVQGSSTDTQYF
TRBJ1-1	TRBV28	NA	CASSFGIGGEAFF
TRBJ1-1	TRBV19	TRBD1	CASTEGQRNTEAFF
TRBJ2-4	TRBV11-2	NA	CASSSSSTVLAKNIQYF
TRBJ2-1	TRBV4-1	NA	CASSQSPRIYNEQFF
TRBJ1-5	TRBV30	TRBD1	CAWSGGSNQPQHF
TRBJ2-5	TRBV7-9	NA	CASSPRGQLQETQYF
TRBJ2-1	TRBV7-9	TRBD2	CASSLAGTKPNEQFF
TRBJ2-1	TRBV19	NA	CASSIVGGRGYNEQFF
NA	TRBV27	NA	CASRNSQVHEQYF
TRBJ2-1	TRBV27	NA	CASSSTRTYNEQFF
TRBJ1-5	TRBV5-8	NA	CASSSMGPQHF
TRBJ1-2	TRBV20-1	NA	CSAIQGPGYTF
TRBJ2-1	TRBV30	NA	CAWSVRTGRNEQFF
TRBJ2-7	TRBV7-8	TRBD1	CASSPFGTDYEQYF
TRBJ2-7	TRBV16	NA	CASSQSVLASQEQYF
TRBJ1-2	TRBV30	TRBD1	CACRRGGPRSGYTF
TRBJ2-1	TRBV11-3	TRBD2	CASSLGGSSYNEQFF
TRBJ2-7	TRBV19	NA	CASRQPDSYEQYF